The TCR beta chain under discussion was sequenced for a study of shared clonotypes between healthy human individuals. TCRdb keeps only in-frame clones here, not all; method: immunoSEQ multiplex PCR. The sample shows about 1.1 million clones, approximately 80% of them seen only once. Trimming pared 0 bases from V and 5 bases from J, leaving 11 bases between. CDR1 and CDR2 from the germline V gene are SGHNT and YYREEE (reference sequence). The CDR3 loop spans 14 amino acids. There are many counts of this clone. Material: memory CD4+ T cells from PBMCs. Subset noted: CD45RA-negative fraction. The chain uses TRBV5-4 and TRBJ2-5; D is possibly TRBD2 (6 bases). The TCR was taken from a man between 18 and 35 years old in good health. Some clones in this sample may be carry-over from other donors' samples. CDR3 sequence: CASSLDRGIETQYF. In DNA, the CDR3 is TGTGCCAGCAGCTTGGATCGCGGGATTGAGACCCAGTACTTC.